These T cell receptor beta chains were read from a single sample in a study of blood T cell repertoires in COVID-19. This table comes from immunoSEQ multiplex PCR, and its TCRdb copy is limited to in-frame clones, with some not included. Found here are approximately 260,000 clones, around 90% of them singletons; the top ten hold around 7.8%. Sequencing used peripheral blood. The receptors shown here come from a man in his fifties or sixties who had recovered from COVID-19. Both conserved end residues are part of each CDR3. D genes are given only for firm matches. The size of a clone is reported for some rows only, either as once, few or many, or as a class for expanded clones.

TRBV5-1,TRBD1,TRBJ2-1,NA,TGCGCCAGCAGCCAAGAGGGGGGACAGGGTTGGGATGAGCAGTTCTTC,CASSQEGGQGWDEQFF
TRBV2,NA,TRBJ2-1,NA,TGTGCCAGCAGTGAAAGGGGCGTTTACAATGAGCAGTTCTTC,CASSERGVYNEQFF
TRBV5-1,TRBD1,TRBJ1-2,NA,TGCGCCAGCAGCTTGGGGGACAGGCACTATGGCTACACCTTC,CASSLGDRHYGYTF
TRBV12-5,NA,TRBJ1-1,NA,TGTGCTAGTGGTTTCGGGAGGCAAGCTTTCTTT,CASGFGRQAFF
TRBV5-4,TRBD1,TRBJ1-1,NA,TGTGCCAGCAGCCCGGAGACAGGGGGGAGAACTGAAGCTTTCTTT,CASSPETGGRTEAFF
TRBV2,TRBD2,TRBJ2-1,NA,TGTGCCAGCTTGCTAGCGGGGGTTGAGCAGTTCTTC,CASLLAGVEQFF
TRBV28,NA,TRBJ1-4,NA,TGTGCCAGCAGTCCCACCCTCGGGCAGGGAAATGAAAAACTGTTTTTT,CASSPTLGQGNEKLFF
TRBV6-5,TRBD1,TRBJ2-3,NA,TGTGCCAGCAGTTACCAGGGGGCGGCCACAGATACGCAGTATTTT,CASSYQGAATDTQYF
TRBV5-1,NA,TRBJ2-3,NA,TGCGCCAGCAGTGGCAGGGGTGCAGATACGCAGTATTTT,CASSGRGADTQYF
TRBV6-6,NA,TRBJ1-6,NA,TGTGCCAGCAGTTACGCGGATTCCTATAATTCACCCCTCCACTTT,CASSYADSYNSPLHF
TRBV11-3,TRBD2,TRBJ2-1,NA,TGTGCCAGCAGCACGGAAGGGACTAGCGGAAGTACAAACAATGAGCAGTTCTTC,CASSTEGTSGSTNNEQFF
TRBV10-3,TRBD2,TRBJ2-7,NA,TGTGCCATCAGTTCCGACATGGGACTAGCGGGGGTTGGGTATGAGCAGTACTTC,CAISSDMGLAGVGYEQYF
TRBV5-6,TRBD2,TRBJ2-4,NA,TGTGCCAGCAGCATACTATTAGCGGGGGGGTTAGCCAAAAACATTCAGTACTTC,CASSILLAGGLAKNIQYF
TRBV5-1,NA,TRBJ1-1,NA,TGCGCCAGCAGCTTGGTCGGGGAATTAGAAGCTTTCTTT,CASSLVGELEAFF
TRBV5-1,NA,TRBJ2-3,NA,TGCGCCAGCAGCTCCTCAGATCCTACAGATACGCAGTATTTT,CASSSSDPTDTQYF
TRBV10-3,NA,TRBJ2-3,NA,TGTGCCATCAGTGACCCTGCCCTTGGGAGCGGCACAGATACGCAGTATTTT,CAISDPALGSGTDTQYF
TRBV5-4,TRBD1,TRBJ1-2,few,TGTGCCAGCAGCCTGGCCCCGGGACAGGGATTTGGCTACACCTTC,CASSLAPGQGFGYTF
TRBV19,TRBD1,TRBJ2-1,NA,TGTGCCAGTACCGCAAGGACAGGGGGCTACAATGAGCAGTTCTTC,CASTARTGGYNEQFF
TRBV25-1,NA,TRBJ1-6,NA,TGTGCCAGCAGTGAAGAGGGTAAGGAGACTAATTCACCCCTCCACTTT,CASSEEGKETNSPLHF
TRBV27,NA,TRBJ1-2,NA,TGTGCCAGCAGGCGGAACCTGGAAGGTATAGGCTACACCTTC,CASRRNLEGIGYTF
TRBV9,NA,TRBJ2-7,NA,TGTGCCAGCAGCGTAGCTGGCGGGGGCCGGGGGGAGCAGTACTTC,CASSVAGGGRGEQYF
TRBV5-4,NA,TRBJ1-2,NA,TGTGCCAGCAGCTTGGCCCCCGGAGAATACTATGGCTACACCTTC,CASSLAPGEYYGYTF
TRBV10-1,NA,TRBJ1-2,NA,TGCGCCACACTATCGGGTTTGGCTAACTATGGCTACACCTTC,CATLSGLANYGYTF
TRBV6-2/TRBV6-3,NA,TRBJ2-7,NA,TGTGCCAGCAGTACCGGGACAAGGTTCTACGAGCAGTACTTC,CASSTGTRFYEQYF
TRBV24-1,NA,TRBJ1-2,NA,TGTGCCACCAGTGGGGGACACTTTTATGGCTACACCTTC,CATSGGHFYGYTF
TRBV5-1,TRBD1,TRBJ1-2,once,TGCGCCAGCAGCTTGGCCACAGGGGAACGGTCTGGCTACACCTTC,CASSLATGERSGYTF
TRBV20-1,TRBD1,TRBJ1-1,NA,TGCAGTGCTAGTAGCTGGGACAGGGGCTTGAACACTGAAGCTTTCTTT,CSASSWDRGLNTEAFF
TRBV7-9,TRBD1,TRBJ1-1,NA,TGTGCCAGCAGTCGTGGGGGGACAGGGAACACTGAAGCTTTCTTT,CASSRGGTGNTEAFF
TRBV5-1,NA,TRBJ2-2,once,TGCGCCAGCAGCATTGGCTGGGACACTCAAGGAACCGGGGAGCTGTTTTTT,CASSIGWDTQGTGELFF
TRBV18,NA,TRBJ1-4,NA,TGTGCCAGCTCACCACGCAGCGGGTATGAAAAACTGTTTTTT,CASSPRSGYEKLFF
TRBV28,NA,TRBJ1-2,NA,TGTGCCAGCAGCCCGGCGGGAACCGTCTTGGAGGGCTACACCTTC,CASSPAGTVLEGYTF
TRBV6-5,NA,TRBJ1-2,many,TGTGCCAGCAGTAAGGCAGGGCCTAACTATGGCTACACCTTC,CASSKAGPNYGYTF
TRBV5-6,NA,TRBJ2-5,NA,TGTGCCAGCAGCGAGATAGGGGTCTCTTCCGGGGAGACCCAGTACTTC,CASSEIGVSSGETQYF
TRBV5-4,TRBD2,TRBJ2-3,NA,TGTGCCAGCAGCTTGGGGCTAGCGGCTAGCACAGATACGCAGTATTTT,CASSLGLAASTDTQYF
TRBV24-1,TRBD1,TRBJ2-3,once,TGTGCCACCAGTGATCTCTTGGGGACAGGACTAGATACGCAGTATTTT,CATSDLLGTGLDTQYF
TRBV5-5,NA,TRBJ1-2,NA,TGTGCCAGCAGCTTTGACCCGGGAACCGGCTACACCTTC,CASSFDPGTGYTF
TRBV5-4,TRBD2,TRBJ2-7,NA,TGTGCCAGCACTCCATCGGGGGGGGTCTACGAGCAGTACTTC,CASTPSGGVYEQYF
TRBV10-2,NA,TRBJ1-6,NA,TGCGCCAGCAAAGAGGGTTCACCCCTCCACTTT,CASKEGSPLHF
TRBV4-1,TRBD1,TRBJ1-4,NA,TGCGCCAGCAGTCCCCAAGAAGGGGGCGGTGAAAAACTGTTTTTT,CASSPQEGGGEKLFF
TRBV20-1,TRBD1,TRBJ1-2,NA,TGCAGTGCGTCGACAGGGTCCGGCTACACCTTC,CSASTGSGYTF
TRBV7-9,NA,TRBJ2-2,NA,TGTGCCAGCAGCTCAATCGGGGAGCTGTTTTTT,CASSSIGELFF
TRBV24-1,TRBD2,TRBJ2-3,NA,TGTGCCACCAGCCCGGCAGCGGGATCATTACGAGATACGCAGTATTTT,CATSPAAGSLRDTQYF
TRBV27,TRBD2,TRBJ2-1,once,TGTGCCAGCAGGCCGGGACTAGCGGTGGGAGGCTACAATGAGCAGTTCTTC,CASRPGLAVGGYNEQFF